This T cell receptor (beta chain) came from a study of blood T cell repertoires in COVID-19. Assay: immunoSEQ multiplex PCR; the TCRdb copy retains only in-frame clones and omits some. The sample consists of a few hundred thousand clones, 85% of them appearing once. The CDR3 covers 14 residues. Germline V CDR1 and CDR2: SGHVS, FQNEAQ. V lost 5 bases, J lost 8 bases, and 18 bases lay in between. Specimen: peripheral blood. This TCR derives from a woman under 30 with acute or convalescent COVID-19. This chain uses TRBV7-8 with TRBJ1-1; D is unresolved. The CDR3 reads CASSPFSRPKEAFF. The CDR3, as DNA: TGTGCCAGCAGCCCCTTTTCCAGGCCTAAAGAAGCTTTCTTT.